A single T cell receptor (beta chain) is shown here with its context. This record comes from a study of control samples from healthy donors and cancer patients. The repertoire was sequenced with immunoSEQ multiplex PCR; TCRdb's copy has only in-frame clones and lacks some. The repertoire holds roughly 84,000 clones, with approximately 90% as singletons. The V gene lost 1 base and the J gene lost 4 bases, with 5 bases spanning the gap. The CDR3 is made up of 12 amino acids. Germline V lookup: CDR1 SNHLY, CDR2 FYNNEI. The sequence derives from a man aged 50 or older in good health. The chain links TRBV2 to TRBJ2-7, with a possible D match to TRBD2 (5 bases). Sequenced sample: blood. The CDR3 nucleotides are TGTGCCAGCAGTGAAGGCGGGTACGAGCAGTACTTC. Protein sequence: CASSEGGYEQYF.